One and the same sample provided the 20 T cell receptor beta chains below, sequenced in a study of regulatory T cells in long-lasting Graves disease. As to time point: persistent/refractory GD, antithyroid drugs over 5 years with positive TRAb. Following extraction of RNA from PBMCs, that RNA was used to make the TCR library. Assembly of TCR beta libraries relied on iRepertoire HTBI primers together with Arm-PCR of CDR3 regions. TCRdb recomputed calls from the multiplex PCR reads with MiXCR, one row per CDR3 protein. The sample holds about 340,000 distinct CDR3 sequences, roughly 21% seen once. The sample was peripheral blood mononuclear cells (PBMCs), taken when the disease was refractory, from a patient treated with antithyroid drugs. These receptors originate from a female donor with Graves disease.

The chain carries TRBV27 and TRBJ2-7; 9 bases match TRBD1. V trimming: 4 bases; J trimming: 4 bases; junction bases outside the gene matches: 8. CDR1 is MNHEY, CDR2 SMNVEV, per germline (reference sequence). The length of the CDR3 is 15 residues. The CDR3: CASSSRRDRVYEQYF. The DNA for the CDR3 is TGTGCCAGCAGTTCCCGCCGGGACAGGGTGTACGAGCAGTACTTC.

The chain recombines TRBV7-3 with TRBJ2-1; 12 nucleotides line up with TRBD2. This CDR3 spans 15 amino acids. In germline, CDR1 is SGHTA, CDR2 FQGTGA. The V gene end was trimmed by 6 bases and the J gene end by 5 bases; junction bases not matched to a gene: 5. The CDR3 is CASRSLAGGNNEQFF. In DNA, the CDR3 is TGTGCCAGCAGATCGCTAGCGGGAGGGAACAATGAGCAGTTCTTC. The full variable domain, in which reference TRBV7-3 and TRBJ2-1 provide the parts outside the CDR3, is GAGVSQTPSNKVTEKGKYVELRCDPISGHTALYWYRQSLGQGPEFLIYFQGTGAADDSGLPNDRFFAVRPEGSVSTLKIQRTERGDSAVYLCASRSLAGGNNEQFFGPGTRLTVL.

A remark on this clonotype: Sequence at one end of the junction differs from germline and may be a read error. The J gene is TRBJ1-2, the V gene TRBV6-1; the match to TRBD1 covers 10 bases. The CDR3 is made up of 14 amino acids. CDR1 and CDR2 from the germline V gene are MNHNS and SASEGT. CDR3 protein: CASRVGQGVYSYTF. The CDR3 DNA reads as TGTGCCAGCAGGGTCGGACAGGGGGTCTATAGCTACACCTTC.

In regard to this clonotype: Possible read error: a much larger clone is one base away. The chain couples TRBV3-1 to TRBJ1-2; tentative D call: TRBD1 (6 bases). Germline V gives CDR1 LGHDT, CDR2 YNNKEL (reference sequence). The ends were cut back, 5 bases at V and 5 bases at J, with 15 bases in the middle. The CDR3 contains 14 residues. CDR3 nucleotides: TGTGCCAGCAGCGACGAGGCAGGGGCGTATGGCTACACCTTC. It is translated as CASSDEAGAYGYTF.

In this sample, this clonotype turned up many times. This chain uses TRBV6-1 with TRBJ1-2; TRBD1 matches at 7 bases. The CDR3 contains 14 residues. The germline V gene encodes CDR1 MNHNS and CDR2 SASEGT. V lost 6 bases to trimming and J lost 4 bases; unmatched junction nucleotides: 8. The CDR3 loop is CASRPPGQSYGYTF. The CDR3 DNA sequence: TGTGCCAGCAGACCCCCGGGACAGAGCTATGGCTACACCTTC.

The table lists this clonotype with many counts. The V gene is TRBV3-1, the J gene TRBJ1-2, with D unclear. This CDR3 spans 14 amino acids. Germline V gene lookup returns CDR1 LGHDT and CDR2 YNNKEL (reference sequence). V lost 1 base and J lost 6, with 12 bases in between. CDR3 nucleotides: TGTGCCAGCAGCCAAGCCCTTGGAGGGAATGGCTACACCTTC. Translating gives CASSQALGGNGYTF.

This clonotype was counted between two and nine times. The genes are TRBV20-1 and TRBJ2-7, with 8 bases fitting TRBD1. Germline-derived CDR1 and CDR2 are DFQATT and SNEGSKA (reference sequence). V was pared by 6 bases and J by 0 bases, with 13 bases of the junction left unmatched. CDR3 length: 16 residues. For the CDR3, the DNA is TGCAGTGCCCTCCGTCCGGGACAGGAAACCTCCTACGAGCAGTACTTC. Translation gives CSALRPGQETSYEQYF.

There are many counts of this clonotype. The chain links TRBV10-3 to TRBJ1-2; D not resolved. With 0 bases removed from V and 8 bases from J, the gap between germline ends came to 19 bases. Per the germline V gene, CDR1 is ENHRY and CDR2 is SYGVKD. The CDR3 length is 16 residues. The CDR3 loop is CAISESMGAMGYGYTF. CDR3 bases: TGTGCCATCAGTGAGTCGATGGGAGCAATGGGGTACGGCTACACCTTC.

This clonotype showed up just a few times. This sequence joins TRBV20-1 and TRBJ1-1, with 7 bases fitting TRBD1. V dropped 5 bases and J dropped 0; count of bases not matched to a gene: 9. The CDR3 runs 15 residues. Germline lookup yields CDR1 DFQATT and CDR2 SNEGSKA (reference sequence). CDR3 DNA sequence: TGCAGTGCTGATTTGGGTGGGACAGTGAACACTGAAGCTTTCTTT. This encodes CSADLGGTVNTEAFF.

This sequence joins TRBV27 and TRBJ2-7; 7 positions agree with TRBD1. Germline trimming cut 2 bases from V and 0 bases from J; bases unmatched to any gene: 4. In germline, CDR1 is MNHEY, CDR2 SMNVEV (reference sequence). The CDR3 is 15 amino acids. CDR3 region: CASSLIAGGSYEQYF. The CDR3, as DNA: TGTGCCAGCAGTTTAATCGCAGGGGGCTCCTACGAGCAGTACTTC.

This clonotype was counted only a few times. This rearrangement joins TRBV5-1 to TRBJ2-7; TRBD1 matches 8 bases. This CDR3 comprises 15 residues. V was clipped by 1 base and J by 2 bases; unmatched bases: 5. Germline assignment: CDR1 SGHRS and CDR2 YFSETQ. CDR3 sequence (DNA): TGCGCCAGCAGCTTGTCCGGACAGGGAGCCTACGAGCAGTACTTC. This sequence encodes CASSLSGQGAYEQYF.

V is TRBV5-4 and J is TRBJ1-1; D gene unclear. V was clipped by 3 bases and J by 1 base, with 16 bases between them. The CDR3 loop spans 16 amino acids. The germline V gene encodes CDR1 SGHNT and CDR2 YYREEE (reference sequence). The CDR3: CASSSLTLTANTEAFF. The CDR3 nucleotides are TGTGCCAGCAGCTCCCTAACCTTAACAGCGAACACTGAAGCTTTCTTT.

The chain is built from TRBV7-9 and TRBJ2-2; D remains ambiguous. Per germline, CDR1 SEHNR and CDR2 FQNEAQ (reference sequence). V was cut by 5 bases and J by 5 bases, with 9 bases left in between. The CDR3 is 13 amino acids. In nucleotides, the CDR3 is TGTGCCAGCAGCGTACTTGCGACCGGGGAGCTGTTTTTT. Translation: CASSVLATGELFF.

For the CDR3, the DNA is TGTGCCAGCAGTTTATCATCCCCCGGCGGGGCCTCTGGAGGCACCATATATTTT. Amino acids: CASSLSSPGGASGGTIYF. The chain uses TRBV27 and TRBJ1-3; maybe TRBD1 (5 bases). V lost 0 bases to trimming and J lost 9 bases, with 24 bases between them. The CDR3 has 18 residues. Germline loops: CDR1 MNHEY, CDR2 SMNVEV (reference sequence).

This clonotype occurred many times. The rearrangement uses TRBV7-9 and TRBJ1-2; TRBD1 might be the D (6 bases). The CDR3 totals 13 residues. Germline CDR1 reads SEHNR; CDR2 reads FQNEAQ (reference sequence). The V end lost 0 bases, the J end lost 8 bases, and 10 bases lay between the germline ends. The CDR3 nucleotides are TGTGCCAGCAGCTTAGCTGAGGGGGAGGGCTACACCTTC. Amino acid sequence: CASSLAEGEGYTF.

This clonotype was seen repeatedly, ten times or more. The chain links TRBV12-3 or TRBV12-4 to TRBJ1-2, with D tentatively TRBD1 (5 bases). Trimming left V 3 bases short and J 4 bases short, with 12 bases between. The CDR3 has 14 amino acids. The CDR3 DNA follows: TGTGCCAGCAGTTTGGGGCAACTGGTCTATGGCTACACCTTC. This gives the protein CASSLGQLVYGYTF.

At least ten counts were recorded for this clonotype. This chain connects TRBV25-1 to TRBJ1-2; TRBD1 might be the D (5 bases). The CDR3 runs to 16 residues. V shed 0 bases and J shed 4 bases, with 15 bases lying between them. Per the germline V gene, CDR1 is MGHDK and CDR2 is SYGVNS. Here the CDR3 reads CASSEYVIIGGYGYTF. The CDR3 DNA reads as TGTGCCAGCAGTGAATATGTGATCATCGGGGGCTATGGCTACACCTTC.

The CDR3 reads CASSWTGLNTEAFF. The CDR3 coding sequence is TGCGCCAGCAGCTGGACAGGGCTGAACACTGAAGCTTTCTTT. The V and J genes are TRBV5-1 and TRBJ1-1, with TRBD1 matching 8 bases. With 3 bases clipped from V and 0 bases from J, the junction kept 1 base outside the gene matches. CDR3 size: 14 residues. CDR1 SGHRS and CDR2 YFSETQ come from the germline V gene.

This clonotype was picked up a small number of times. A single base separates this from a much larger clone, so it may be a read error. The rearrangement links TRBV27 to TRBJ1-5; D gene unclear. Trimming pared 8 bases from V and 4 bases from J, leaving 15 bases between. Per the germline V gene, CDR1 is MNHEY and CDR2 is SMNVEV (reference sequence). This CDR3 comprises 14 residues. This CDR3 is CASAAKGANQPQHF. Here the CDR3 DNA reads TGTGCCAGCGCCGCTAAGGGCGCGAATCAGCCCCAGCATTTT.

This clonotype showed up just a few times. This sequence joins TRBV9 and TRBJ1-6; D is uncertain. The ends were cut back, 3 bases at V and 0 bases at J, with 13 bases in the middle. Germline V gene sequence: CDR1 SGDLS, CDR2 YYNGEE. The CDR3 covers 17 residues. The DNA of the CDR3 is TGTGCCAGCAGCGGGACGGACGATAGCTCCTATAATTCACCCCTCCACTTT. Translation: CASSGTDDSSYNSPLHF.